Listed below are T cell receptor beta chains from one sample, sequenced in a study of identifying expanded T cells in peripheral blood. Data came from immunoSEQ multiplex PCR; TCRdb stores just in-frame clones and leaves some out. Of tens of thousands of clones detected, around 88% appear once; the ten largest clones hold around 4.1%. Sequencing was done on a sample of blood. These TCRs come from a person between 18 and 75 years old in good health. The CDR3 runs from the conserved cysteine through the conserved F or W. D genes are given only for firm matches. A clone size is listed for some rows: how often the clone was seen (once, few, many), or a class if it is expanded.

D,J,V,size,DNA,CDR3
.,TRBJ1-5,TRBV28,.,TGTGCCAGCAGTCCCTGGCGGACAGCTTATAGCAATCAGCCCCAGCATTTT,CASSPWRTAYSNQPQHF
TRBD2,TRBJ2-5,TRBV19,.,TGTGCCAGTAGTACCCCCTTAGCGGGATCAGAGACCCAGTACTTC,CASSTPLAGSETQYF
.,TRBJ2-5,TRBV29-1,few,TGCAGCGCCCCCGGGACCGACCTCAGGACCCAGTACTTC,CSAPGTDLRTQYF
TRBD1,TRBJ1-1,TRBV6-5,.,TGTGCCAGCAGAGGACAGGGGGCGACTGAAGCTTTCTTT,CASRGQGATEAFF
.,TRBJ2-6,TRBV14,.,TGTGCCAGCAGCTTTCGCATGAGCTCTGGGGCCAACGTCCTGACTTTC,CASSFRMSSGANVLTF
.,TRBJ2-7,TRBV30,.,TGTGCCTGGAGTCGGCGACCGTCCTACGAGCAGTACTTC,CAWSRRPSYEQYF
.,TRBJ2-7,TRBV10-3,.,TGTGCCACCTCCCCGTTAGGGGACGAGCAGTACTTC,CATSPLGDEQYF
TRBD1,TRBJ1-1,TRBV7-9,.,TGTGCCAGCAGATTCACAGGGGGCACTGAAGCTTTCTTT,CASRFTGGTEAFF
.,TRBJ2-7,TRBV7-3,.,TGTGCCAGCAGCTTAAAGGGGGGGACGGCCTACGAGCAGTACTTC,CASSLKGGTAYEQYF
.,TRBJ2-7,TRBV18,.,TGTGCCAGCTCAGGGCAGGGGTCTACGTACGAGCAGTACTTC,CASSGQGSTYEQYF
TRBD2,TRBJ2-3,TRBV6-5,.,TGTGCCAGCAGGACTAGCGGGGTGAGAACAGATACGCAGTATTTT,CASRTSGVRTDTQYF
TRBD2,TRBJ2-1,TRBV9,.,TGTGCCAGCAGCGCGACCCTCTGGACTAGCGGGGATCGCGGTGAGCAGTTCTTC,CASSATLWTSGDRGEQFF
TRBD2,TRBJ2-7,TRBV19,.,TGTGCCAGTAAGGCTAGCGGAACCTCCTACGAGCAGTACTTC,CASKASGTSYEQYF
TRBD2,TRBJ2-1,TRBV18,.,TGTGCCAGCTCACCCCCTAGCGGGATAGGATCCTACAATGAGCAGTTCTTC,CASSPPSGIGSYNEQFF